One T cell receptor beta chain is described in this entry. Antigen specificity is unknown. The data are from a study of shared clonotypes between healthy human individuals. Whole-study findings and limits: Of the naive CD4 clonotypes, approximately 5% were shared across a handful of donors.

Germline V lookup: CDR1 MGHRA, CDR2 YSYEKL. The CDR3 length is 17 residues. Trimming removed 0 bases at V and 4 bases at J, with 17 bases between. Produced via immunoSEQ multiplex PCR; TCRdb's table is partial and in-frame only. Among nearly 1,000,000 clones listed, 60% to 85% were seen once. This receptor was taken from a man in his late teens or twenties in good health. What was sequenced was memory CD4+ T cells sorted from blood. Subset specified: CD45RA-negative fraction. The chain links TRBV4-1 to TRBJ2-3, with a possible D match to TRBD2 (5 bases). CDR3 amino acids: CASSQDFPGFSADTQYF. CDR3 in DNA: TGCGCCAGCAGCCAAGATTTTCCGGGGTTCAGTGCAGATACGCAGTATTTT.